The clone carrying this T cell receptor beta chain was counted at least ten times. This sample stems from a study of patients and donors after allogeneic stem cell transplantation. V was shortened by 4 bases and J by 5 bases, with 18 bases between the two germline ends. Germline CDR1 is SGHRS and CDR2 is YFSETQ. This CDR3 comprises 15 residues. TCRdb recomputed calls from the RT-PCR reads with MiXCR, one row per CDR3 protein. Of 200,000 to 250,000 distinct CDR3 sequences in the sample, roughly 15% are singletons; the top ten hold 11%. This rearrangement joins TRBV5-1 to TRBJ2-5; D ambiguous. The source of this sequence is a human donor who was either an allogeneic HSCT recipient or a stem cell or donor lymphocyte infusion donor (not recorded which). It is not recorded whose cells these are; they may come from a transplant donor. Sequencing was done on a sample of blood, either unsorted or a sorted T cell fraction (not recorded which). The CDR3 DNA follows: TGCGCCAGCAGCCCTGGAGTGGTAGTTGGTGAGACCCAGTACTTC. This translates into CASSPGVVVGETQYF.